These 16 T cell receptor beta chains share one sample of origin, sequenced in a study of blood T cells in healthy people across ages. The second PCR ran roughly 7 to 12 cycles with a sample-barcoded 5' primer and J-beta primers. TCRdb used MiXCR to reprocess the 5' RACE reads, holding one entry per CDR3 protein. The table includes 700,000 to 950,000 distinct CDR3 sequences, 58% detected once. The sample taken for sequencing was blood. Source of these receptors: a man under 40 in good health.

To note about this clonotype: A much larger clonotype is one base distant, so this may be a read error. This chain's CDR3 is CACSLQRGMRGEQYF. CDR3 nucleotide sequence: TGTGCCTGCAGCCTCCAGCGGGGCATGAGAGGCGAGCAGTACTTC. The chain recombines TRBV27 with TRBJ2-7; the match to TRBD2 covers 7 bases. CDR3 length: 15 amino acids. Germline V lookup: CDR1 MNHEY, CDR2 SMNVEV (reference sequence).

This chain connects TRBV2 to TRBJ1-6; D perhaps matches TRBD1 (5 bases). The germline V gene has CDR1 SNHLY and CDR2 FYNNEI. Trimming removed 6 bases at V and 7 bases at J, with 10 bases between. The length of the CDR3 is 13 residues. CDR3 in DNA: TGTGCCAGCAGGACAGAGGGGAATTCACCCCTCCACTTT. This translates into CASRTEGNSPLHF. Full variable domain (outside the CDR3, taken from reference TRBV2 and TRBJ1-6): EPEVTQTPSHQVTQMGQEVILRCVPISNHLYFYWYRQILGQKVEFLVSFYNNEISEKSEIFDDQFSVERPDGSNFTLKIRSTKLEDSAMYFCASRTEGNSPLHFGNGTRLTVT.

This clonotype was picked up a small number of times. The chain employs TRBV29-1 and TRBJ1-2, with D hard to call. Germline CDR1 and CDR2: SQVTM and ANQGSEA. Deletions cut 8 bases from V and 3 bases from J, with 10 bases between. There are 11 residues in the CDR3. The CDR3 loop is CSLRADYGYTF. CDR3 DNA sequence: TGCAGCCTCCGGGCGGACTATGGCTACACCTTC.

This clonotype was picked up a small number of times. The chain carries TRBV20-1 and TRBJ2-1; 11 bases fit TRBD2. This CDR3 is 16 amino acids long. With 0 bases clipped from V and 0 bases from J, the junction kept 1 base outside the gene matches. Germline V gene lookup returns CDR1 DFQATT and CDR2 SNEGSKA (reference sequence). In DNA, the CDR3 is TGCAGTGCTAGAGATAGCGGGAGGGCCTCCTACAATGAGCAGTTCTTC. Translating gives CSARDSGRASYNEQFF.

V usage is TRBV7-9 and J usage is TRBJ1-4; 9 bases map to TRBD1. The germline V gene has CDR1 SEHNR and CDR2 FQNEAQ (reference sequence). V dropped 5 bases and J dropped 0; count of bases not matched to a gene: 7. The CDR3 has 17 residues. CDR3 nucleotides: TGTGCCAGCAGCCAGGTGGGACAGGGAGCAACTAATGAAAAACTGTTTTTT. This sequence encodes CASSQVGQGATNEKLFF.

This CDR3 reads CASSPKTGPYEQYF. The CDR3 coding sequence is TGTGCCAGCAGCCCCAAGACAGGGCCCTACGAGCAGTACTTC. The chain uses TRBV13 and TRBJ2-7; 7 bases agree with TRBD1. V shed 5 bases and J 2 bases; nucleotides not matched to a gene: 6. Germline lookup yields CDR1 PRHDT and CDR2 FYEKMQ (reference sequence). The length of the CDR3 is 14 residues.

The CDR3 DNA reads TGCAGTGCTACGGGCCCAGTCGGCTACGAGCAGTACTTC. Translated: CSATGPVGYEQYF. This rearrangement joins TRBV20-1 to TRBJ2-7; no reliable D call. In germline, CDR1 is DFQATT, CDR2 SNEGSKA (reference sequence). CDR3 size: 13 residues. Trimming removed 4 bases from V and 3 bases from J, with 13 bases in between.

The chain joins TRBV5-1 to TRBJ2-3; possibly TRBD1 for D (6 bases). The germline V gene has CDR1 SGHRS and CDR2 YFSETQ. The ends were cut back, 1 base at V and 4 bases at J, with 10 bases in the middle. This CDR3 spans 14 amino acids. The CDR3 DNA reads as TGCGCCAGCAGCTTGACAGGGAACTCAGATACGCAGTATTTT. It is translated as CASSLTGNSDTQYF.

This clonotype was detected ten times or more. The chain combines TRBV6-5 with TRBJ2-4, with a tentative D call TRBD1 (7 bases). Germline CDR1 is MNHEY and CDR2 is SVGAGI. This CDR3 spans 13 amino acids. V lost 4 bases and J lost 14, with 18 bases in between. For the CDR3, the DNA is TGTGCCAGCAGTTCCCCGGTGGGGGGACAGAAGTACTTC. This translates into CASSSPVGGQKYF.

This clonotype showed up just a few times. The rearrangement links TRBV12-3 or TRBV12-4 to TRBJ2-5; perhaps D is TRBD1 or TRBD2 (7 bases each). The CDR3 runs to 15 residues. V was trimmed by 4 bases and J by 5 bases, leaving 17 bases between them. DNA of the CDR3: TGTGCCAGCAGTTCCTGGGAGGGGGCAGGGGAGACCCAGTACTTC. It yields the protein CASSSWEGAGETQYF.

V is TRBV12-3 or TRBV12-4 and J is TRBJ1-2; D not resolved. V was pared by 4 bases and J by 8 bases, with 8 bases between. The CDR3 has 11 amino acids. For the CDR3, the DNA is TGTGCCAGCAGTTGGCAGGACGGCTACACCTTC. This encodes CASSWQDGYTF.

J is TRBJ2-5 and V is TRBV27, with D hard to call. V shed 8 bases and J shed 4 bases, with 14 bases lying between them. Germline CDR1 and CDR2: MNHEY and SMNVEV (reference sequence). The CDR3 sequence is 13 residues long. CDR3 coding DNA: TGTGCCAGCTCCCAAACGGCCCGAGAGACCCAGTACTTC. It yields the protein CASSQTARETQYF.

This clonotype appeared a single time. V usage is TRBV5-1 and J usage is TRBJ2-3; possible D gene TRBD2, 6 bases. The ends were cut back, 7 bases at V and 4 bases at J, with 13 bases in the middle. This CDR3 spans 13 amino acids. The germline CDR1 and CDR2 sequences are SGHRS and YFSETQ. In DNA form, the CDR3 reads TGCGCCAGCGGCCTCGGGACTCCAGATACGCAGTATTTT. Its protein is CASGLGTPDTQYF. The variable domain in full, completed from reference TRBV5-1 and TRBJ2-3, reads KAGVTQTPRYLIKTRGQQVTLSCSPISGHRSVSWYQQTPGQGLQFLFEYFSETQRNKGNFPGRFSGRQFSNSRSEMNVSTLELGDSALYLCASGLGTPDTQYFGPGTRLTVL.

A note on this clonotype: A much bigger clone sits one base away, suggesting this may be a read error. This sequence joins TRBV7-2 and TRBJ2-4; D possibly corresponds to TRBD2 (6 bases). Germline V gene data show CDR1 as SGHTA and CDR2 as FQGNSA. CDR3 length equals 17 residues. CDR3 in amino acids: CASSLVWGAGPKNSQYF. The DNA of the CDR3 is TGTGCCAGCAGCTTAGTTTGGGGCGCGGGGCCCAAAAACAGTCAGTACTTC.

This clonotype was picked up a small number of times. The V and J genes are TRBV29-1 and TRBJ2-1; D is unclear. Germline CDR1 reads SQVTM; CDR2 reads ANQGSEA. Trimming took off 3 bases at V and 10 bases at J, with 7 bases between the two ends. The CDR3 is 10 amino acids. This CDR3 is CSVDEPEQFF. As DNA, the CDR3 is TGCAGCGTTGATGAGCCGGAGCAGTTCTTC.

This clonotype was seen a handful of times. This chain joins TRBV12-3 or TRBV12-4 and TRBJ1-1; TRBD1 is a possible D gene (6 bases). Trimming left V 3 bases short and J 4 bases short, with 12 bases between. The CDR3 loop spans 14 amino acids. In DNA form, the CDR3 reads TGTGCCAGCAGTTTTTCACAGGGTGGCACTGAAGCTTTCTTT. Translated: CASSFSQGGTEAFF.